This T cell receptor beta chain emerged from a study of T cells in women clearing cervical HPV infection. TCRdb's copy holds only in-frame clones and misses some; the assay was immunoSEQ multiplex PCR. In all, the sample yields about 22,000 clones. This CDR3 is built from 19 residues. CDR1 and CDR2 from the germline V gene are MRHNA and SNTAGT. V dropped 0 bases and J dropped 2; count of bases not matched to a gene: 11. As regards this clone: The read terminates 3 residues ahead of where the CDR3 ends, so the germline J gene completes it.

What was sequenced was blood buffy coat. The chain recombines TRBV6-4 with TRBJ2-2, with 8 bases that match TRBD1. This TCR derives from a woman aged 18 to 75 with a cervical HPV16 infection that either progressed to CIN3+ or cleared (not recorded which). The CDR3 bases that were read are TGTGCCAGCAGTGACTCATACGGACAGGGAAAAATAAACACCGGGGAG. It codes for CASSDSYGQGKINTGE. From start to end, the CDR3 is CASSDSYGQGKINTGELFF.